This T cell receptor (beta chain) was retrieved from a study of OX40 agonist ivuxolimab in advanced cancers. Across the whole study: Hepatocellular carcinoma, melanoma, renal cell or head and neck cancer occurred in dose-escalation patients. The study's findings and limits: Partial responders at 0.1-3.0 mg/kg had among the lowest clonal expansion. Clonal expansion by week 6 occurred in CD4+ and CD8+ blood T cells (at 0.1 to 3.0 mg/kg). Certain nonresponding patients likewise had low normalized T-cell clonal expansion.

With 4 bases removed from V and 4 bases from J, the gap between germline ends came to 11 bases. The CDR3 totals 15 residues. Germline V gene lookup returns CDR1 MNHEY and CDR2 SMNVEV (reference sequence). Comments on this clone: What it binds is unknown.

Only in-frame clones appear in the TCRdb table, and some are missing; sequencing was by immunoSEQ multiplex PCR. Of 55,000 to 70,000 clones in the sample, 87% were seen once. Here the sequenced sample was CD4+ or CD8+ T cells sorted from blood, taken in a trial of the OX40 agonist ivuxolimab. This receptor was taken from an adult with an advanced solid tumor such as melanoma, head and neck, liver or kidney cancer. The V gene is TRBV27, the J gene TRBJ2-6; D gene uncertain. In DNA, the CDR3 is TGTGCCAGCAGTTCTGGGGTGGGGGGGGCCAACGTCCTGACTTTC. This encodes CASSSGVGGANVLTF.